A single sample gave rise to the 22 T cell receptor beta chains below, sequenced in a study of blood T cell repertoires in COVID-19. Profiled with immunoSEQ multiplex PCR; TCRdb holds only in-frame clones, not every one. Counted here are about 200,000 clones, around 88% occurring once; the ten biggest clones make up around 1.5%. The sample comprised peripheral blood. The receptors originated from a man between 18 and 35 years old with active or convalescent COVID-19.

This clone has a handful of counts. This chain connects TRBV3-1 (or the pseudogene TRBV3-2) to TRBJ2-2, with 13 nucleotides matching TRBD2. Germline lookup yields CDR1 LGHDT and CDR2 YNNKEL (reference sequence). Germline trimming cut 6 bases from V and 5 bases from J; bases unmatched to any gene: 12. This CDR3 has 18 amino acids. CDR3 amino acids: CASRRGLAGTVETGELFF. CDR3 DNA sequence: TGTGCCAGCAGAAGGGGACTAGCGGGAACGGTTGAGACCGGGGAGCTGTTTTTT.

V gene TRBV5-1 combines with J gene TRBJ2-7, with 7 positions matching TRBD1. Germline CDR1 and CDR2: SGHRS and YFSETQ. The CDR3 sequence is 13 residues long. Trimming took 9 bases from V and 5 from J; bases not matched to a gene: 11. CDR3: CATRATGSNEQYF. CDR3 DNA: TGCGCCACCCGCGCGACAGGGTCTAACGAGCAGTACTTC.

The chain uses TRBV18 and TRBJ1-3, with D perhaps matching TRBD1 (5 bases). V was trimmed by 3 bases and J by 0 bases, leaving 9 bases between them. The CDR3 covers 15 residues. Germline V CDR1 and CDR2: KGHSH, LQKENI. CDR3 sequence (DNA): TGTGCCAGCTCACCCACAGGAGTCTCTGGAAACACCATATATTTT. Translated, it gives CASSPTGVSGNTIYF.

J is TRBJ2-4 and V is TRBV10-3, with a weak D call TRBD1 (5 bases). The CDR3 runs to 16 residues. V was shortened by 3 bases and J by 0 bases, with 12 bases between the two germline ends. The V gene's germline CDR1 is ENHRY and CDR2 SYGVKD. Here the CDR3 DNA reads TGTGCCATCAGTGAAAAGACAGATCCAGCCAAAAACATTCAGTACTTC. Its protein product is CAISEKTDPAKNIQYF.

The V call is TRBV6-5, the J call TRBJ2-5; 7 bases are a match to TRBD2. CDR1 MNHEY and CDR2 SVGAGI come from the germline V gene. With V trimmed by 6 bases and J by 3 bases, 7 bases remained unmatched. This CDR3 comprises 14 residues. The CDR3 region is CASSDLRGEETQYF. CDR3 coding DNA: TGTGCCAGCAGCGACCTCCGGGGGGAAGAGACCCAGTACTTC.

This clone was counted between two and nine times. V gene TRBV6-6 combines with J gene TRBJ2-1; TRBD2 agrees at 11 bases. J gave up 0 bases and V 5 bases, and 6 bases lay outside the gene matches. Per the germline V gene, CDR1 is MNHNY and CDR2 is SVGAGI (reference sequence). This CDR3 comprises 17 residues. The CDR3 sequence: CASSPRTSGFSYNEQFF. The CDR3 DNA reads TGTGCCAGCAGTCCTCGGACTAGCGGGTTCTCCTACAATGAGCAGTTCTTC.

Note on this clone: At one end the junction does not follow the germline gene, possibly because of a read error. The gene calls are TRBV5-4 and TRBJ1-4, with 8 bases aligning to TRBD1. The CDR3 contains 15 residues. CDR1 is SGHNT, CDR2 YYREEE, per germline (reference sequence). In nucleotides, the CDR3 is TGTGCCAGCAGCTCTCAGGGGGCGACTAGTGAAAAACTGTTTTTT. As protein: CASSSQGATSEKLFF.

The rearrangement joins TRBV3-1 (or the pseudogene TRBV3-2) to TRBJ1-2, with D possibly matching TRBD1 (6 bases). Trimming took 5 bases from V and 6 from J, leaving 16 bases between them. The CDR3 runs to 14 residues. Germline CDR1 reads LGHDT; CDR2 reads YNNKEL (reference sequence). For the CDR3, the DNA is TGTGCCAGCAGCGCCCGGGACACCTGGGATGGCTACACCTTC. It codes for CASSARDTWDGYTF.

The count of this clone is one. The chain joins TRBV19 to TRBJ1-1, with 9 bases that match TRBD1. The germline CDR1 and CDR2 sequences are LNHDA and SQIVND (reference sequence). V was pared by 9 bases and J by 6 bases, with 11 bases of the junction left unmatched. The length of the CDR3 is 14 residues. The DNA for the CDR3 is TGTGCCAGCAAACAGGGGGCTTTCCCCTCTGAAGCTTTCTTT. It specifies CASKQGAFPSEAFF.

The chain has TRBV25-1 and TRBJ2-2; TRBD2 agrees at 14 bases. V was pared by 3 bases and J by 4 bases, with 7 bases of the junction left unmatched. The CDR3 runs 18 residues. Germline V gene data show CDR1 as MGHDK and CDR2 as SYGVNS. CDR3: CASSEGTSGSDSTGELFF. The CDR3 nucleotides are TGTGCCAGCAGTGAGGGGACTAGCGGGAGTGATAGCACCGGGGAGCTGTTTTTT.

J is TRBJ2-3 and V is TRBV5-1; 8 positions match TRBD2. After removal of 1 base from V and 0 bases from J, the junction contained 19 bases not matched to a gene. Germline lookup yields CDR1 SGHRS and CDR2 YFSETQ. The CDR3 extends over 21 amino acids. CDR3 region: CASSLPPWERGNVASTDTQYF. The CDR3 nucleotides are TGCGCCAGCAGCTTGCCCCCTTGGGAGCGGGGGAATGTCGCTAGCACAGATACGCAGTATTTT.

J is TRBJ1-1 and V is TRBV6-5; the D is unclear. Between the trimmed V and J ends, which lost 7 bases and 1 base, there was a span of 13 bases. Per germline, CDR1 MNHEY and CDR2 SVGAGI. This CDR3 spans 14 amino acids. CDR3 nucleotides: TGTGCCAGCATCTCGGGTCTGACGAACACTGAAGCTTTCTTT. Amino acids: CASISGLTNTEAFF.

CDR3 nucleotides: TGTGCCATCAGTGACCTAGAGACCCAGTACTTC. Its translation: CAISDLETQYF. V is TRBV10-3 and J is TRBJ2-5; D not certain. Trimming stripped 3 bases from V and 4 bases from J, with 3 bases between. CDR1 ENHRY and CDR2 SYGVKD come from the germline V gene. This CDR3 region has 11 residues.

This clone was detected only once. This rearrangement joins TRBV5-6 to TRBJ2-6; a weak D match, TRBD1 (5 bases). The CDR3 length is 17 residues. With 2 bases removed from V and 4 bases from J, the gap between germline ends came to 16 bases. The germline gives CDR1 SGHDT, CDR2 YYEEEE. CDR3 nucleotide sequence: TGTGCCAGCAGCTTTTTATTAGGGGTGGCAGGGGCCAACGTCCTGACTTTC. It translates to CASSFLLGVAGANVLTF.

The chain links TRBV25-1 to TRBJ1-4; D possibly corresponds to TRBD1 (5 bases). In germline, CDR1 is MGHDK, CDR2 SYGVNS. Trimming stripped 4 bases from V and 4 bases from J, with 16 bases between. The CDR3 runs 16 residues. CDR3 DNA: TGTGCCAGCAGTGGGGGGGAGACGACTCGTAATGAAAAACTGTTTTTT. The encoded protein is CASSGGETTRNEKLFF.

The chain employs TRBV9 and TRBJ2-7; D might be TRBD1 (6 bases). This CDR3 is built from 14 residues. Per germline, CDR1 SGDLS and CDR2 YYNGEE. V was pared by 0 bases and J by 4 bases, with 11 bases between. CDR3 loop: CASSVALGQYEQYF. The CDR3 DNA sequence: TGTGCCAGCAGCGTAGCCTTGGGACAATACGAGCAGTACTTC.

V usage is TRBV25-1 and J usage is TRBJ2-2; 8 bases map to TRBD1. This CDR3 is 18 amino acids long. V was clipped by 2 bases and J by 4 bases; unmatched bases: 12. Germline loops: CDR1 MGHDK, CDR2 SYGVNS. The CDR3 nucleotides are TGTGCCAGCAGTGAAATGTTGACAGGGGCGGGATCCACCGGGGAGCTGTTTTTT. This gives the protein CASSEMLTGAGSTGELFF.

The CDR3 spells CASSEGAAGTGYGYTF. CDR3 sequence (DNA): TGTGCCAGCAGTGAGGGTGCCGCCGGGACAGGATATGGCTACACCTTC. The chain employs TRBV6-1 and TRBJ1-2; 8 bases fit TRBD1. Trimming took 3 bases from V and 5 from J; bases not matched to a gene: 11. The CDR3 contains 16 residues. Germline V CDR1 and CDR2: MNHNS, SASEGT.

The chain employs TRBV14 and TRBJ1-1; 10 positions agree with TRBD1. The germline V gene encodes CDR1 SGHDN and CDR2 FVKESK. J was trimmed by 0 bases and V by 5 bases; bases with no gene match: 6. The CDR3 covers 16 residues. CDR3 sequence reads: CASSKGQGFLNTEAFF. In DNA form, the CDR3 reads TGTGCCAGCAGCAAGGGACAGGGGTTCCTGAACACTGAAGCTTTCTTT. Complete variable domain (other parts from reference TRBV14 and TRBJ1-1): EAGVTQFPSHSVIEKGQTVTLRCDPISGHDNLYWYRRVMGKEIKFLLHFVKESKQDESGMPNNRFLAERTGGTYSTLKVQPAELEDSGVYFCASSKGQGFLNTEAFFGQGTRLTVV.

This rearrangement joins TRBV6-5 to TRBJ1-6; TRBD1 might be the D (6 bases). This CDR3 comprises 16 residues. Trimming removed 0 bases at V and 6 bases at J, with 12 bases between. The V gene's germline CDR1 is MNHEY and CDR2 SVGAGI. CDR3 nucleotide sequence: TGTGCCAGCAGTTACTCCGGGACAAAACGTAATTCACCCCTCCACTTT. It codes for CASSYSGTKRNSPLHF.

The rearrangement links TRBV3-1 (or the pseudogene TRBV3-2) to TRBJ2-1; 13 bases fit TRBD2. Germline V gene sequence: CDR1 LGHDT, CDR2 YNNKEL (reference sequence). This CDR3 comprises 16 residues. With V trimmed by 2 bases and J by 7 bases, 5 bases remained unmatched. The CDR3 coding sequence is TGTGCCAGCAGCCAATCGACTAGCGGGAGGAGAAATGAGCAGTTCTTC. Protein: CASSQSTSGRRNEQFF.

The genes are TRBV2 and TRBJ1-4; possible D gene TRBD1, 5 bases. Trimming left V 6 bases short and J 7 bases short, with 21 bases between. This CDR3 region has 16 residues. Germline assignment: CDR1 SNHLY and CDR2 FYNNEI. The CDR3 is CASRVREGLGSEKLFF. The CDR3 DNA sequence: TGTGCCAGCAGGGTCCGAGAGGGGCTCGGGAGTGAAAAACTGTTTTTT.